A single count supports the clone carrying this T cell receptor (beta chain). V lost 3 bases to trimming and J lost 5 bases, with 17 bases between them. The germline V gene has CDR1 SGDLS and CDR2 YYNGEE. There are 15 residues in the CDR3. This sample was taken from a study of shared clonotypes between healthy human individuals. Study details: Each donor contributed plates that comprised three CD4 naive, three CD4 memory, two CD8 naive and one CD8 memory.

Sequenced by immunoSEQ multiplex PCR; TCRdb stores in-frame clones only, minus some. The profile shows approximately 1.4 million clones, 95% to 99% of them singletons. Memory CD4+ cells were the fraction left after CD45RA+ naive selection. The receptor comes from a man aged 25-45 years in good health. The rearrangement links TRBV9 to TRBJ2-5; weak D call: TRBD1 (6 bases). The sequenced sample consisted of naive CD4+ T cells sorted from blood. Subset specified: CD45RA+ positively selected. The CDR3 spells CASSARTVAWETQYF. Here the CDR3 DNA reads TGTGCCAGCAGCGCCCGGACAGTAGCATGGGAGACCCAGTACTTC.